A single sample gave rise to the 22 T cell receptor beta chains below, sequenced in a study of blood T cell repertoires in COVID-19. Measured with immunoSEQ multiplex PCR; TCRdb has only the in-frame clones, and not every one. This table has tens of thousands of clones, approximately 90% appearing once. Specimen: peripheral blood. Receptors originate from a man aged 45-65 years in a cohort sampled during active COVID-19.

The rearrangement uses TRBV29-1 and TRBJ1-1; weak D call: TRBD1 (5 bases). The V and J ends lost 6 bases and 7 bases respectively, with 12 bases between them. In germline, CDR1 is SQVTM, CDR2 ANQGSEA. CDR3 size: 11 residues. The CDR3 reads CSVPGGSEAFF. As DNA, the CDR3 is TGCAGCGTCCCCGGGGGAAGTGAAGCTTTCTTT.

This chain connects TRBV18 to TRBJ2-7, with a tentative D call TRBD1 (5 bases). CDR1 and CDR2 from the germline V gene are KGHSH and LQKENI. CDR3 length: 14 residues. V lost 3 bases and J 7 bases, leaving 16 bases between the germline ends. The CDR3 loop is CASSPSDVAGEQYF. The CDR3 DNA reads TGTGCCAGCTCACCCTCGGACGTCGCAGGGGAGCAGTACTTC.

The chain recombines TRBV10-1 with TRBJ2-7; possibly TRBD1 for D (5 bases). The germline CDR1 and CDR2 sequences are WNHNN and SYGVQD (reference sequence). The CDR3 is 17 amino acids. V lost 6 bases and J 4 bases, leaving 25 bases between the germline ends. In DNA form, the CDR3 reads TGCGCCAGCAGCCGGAGTGCAGGGCCGACTGCCACTTACGAGCAGTACTTC. It yields the protein CASSRSAGPTATYEQYF.

The chain carries TRBV5-4 and TRBJ2-7, with 7 bases identical to TRBD1. Germline loops: CDR1 SGHNT, CDR2 YYREEE (reference sequence). The CDR3 length is 14 residues. The J segment lost 3 bases and the V segment lost 4 bases, leaving 7 bases of the junction unmatched. CDR3 bases: TGTGCCAGCAGCACTGGACAGGAAATCTACGAGCAGTACTTC. As protein: CASSTGQEIYEQYF. Based on the CDR3 plus reference TRBV5-4 and TRBJ2-7, the full variable domain is ETGVTQSPTHLIKTRGQQVTLRCSSQSGHNTVSWYQQALGQGPQFIFQYYREEENGRGNFPPRFSGLQFPNYSSELNVNALELDDSALYLCASSTGQEIYEQYFGPGTRLTVT.

The chain recombines TRBV20-1 with TRBJ2-1; perhaps TRBD2 as D (7 bases). In germline, CDR1 is DFQATT, CDR2 SNEGSKA (reference sequence). CDR3 size: 11 residues. Trimming took off 3 bases at V and 15 bases at J, with 15 bases between the two ends. The CDR3 region has the DNA TGCAGTGCTAGTGACGGGGGGCCCGTGTTCTTC. Translated, it gives CSASDGGPVFF.

This chain connects TRBV2 to TRBJ1-4; TRBD1 matches 11 bases. The CDR3 totals 18 residues. Germline V gives CDR1 SNHLY, CDR2 FYNNEI. V trimming: 6 bases; J trimming: 4 bases; junction bases outside the gene matches: 13. The CDR3 sequence is CASSGQGATITINEKLFF. Written as DNA, the CDR3 is TGTGCCAGCAGCGGACAGGGGGCCACAATTACCATTAATGAAAAACTGTTTTTT. The full variable domain, its missing parts supplied by reference TRBV2 and TRBJ1-4, is EPEVTQTPSHQVTQMGQEVILRCVPISNHLYFYWYRQILGQKVEFLVSFYNNEISEKSEIFDDQFSVERPDGSNFTLKIRSTKLEDSAMYFCASSGQGATITINEKLFFGSGTQLSVL.

J is TRBJ2-7 and V is TRBV9; 10 bases fit TRBD2. CDR1 SGDLS and CDR2 YYNGEE come from the germline V gene. The junction had 4 bases not matched to a gene; V was cut back by 6 bases and J by 1 base. CDR3 length equals 14 residues. CDR3 in amino acids: CASNPAGGSYEQYF. CDR3 DNA sequence: TGTGCCAGCAACCCAGCGGGGGGGTCCTACGAGCAGTACTTC.

The rearrangement links TRBV2 to TRBJ1-5; perhaps TRBD1 as D (5 bases). V was trimmed by 5 bases and J by 2 bases, leaving 10 bases between them. Germline CDR1 SNHLY, CDR2 FYNNEI. This CDR3 spans 14 amino acids. CDR3 region: CASSRTGGNQPQHF. Here the CDR3 DNA reads TGTGCCAGCAGTCGGACGGGGGGCAATCAGCCCCAGCATTTT.

This clone has just a few counts. The rearrangement uses TRBV7-3 and TRBJ1-1; D remains ambiguous. CDR3 length: 14 residues. CDR1 is SGHTA and CDR2 is FQGTGA in the germline V gene. The ends were cut back, 5 bases at V and 4 bases at J, with 14 bases in the middle. CDR3 sequence reads: CASSAREGSTEAFF. The CDR3, as DNA: TGTGCCAGCAGCGCTCGGGAGGGTAGCACTGAAGCTTTCTTT.

This clone was seen many times. The chain employs TRBV2 and TRBJ2-3, with 9 bases identical to TRBD2. After removal of 2 bases from V and 6 bases from J, the junction contained 12 bases not matched to a gene. Germline values: CDR1 SNHLY, CDR2 FYNNEI. The CDR3 length is 17 residues. CDR3 sequence (DNA): TGTGCCAGCAGTGAACAGGGGGGACTAGCCCTCACCGATACGCAGTATTTT. Translation gives CASSEQGGLALTDTQYF.

The chain combines TRBV4-1 with TRBJ2-1; 9 nucleotides line up with TRBD1. With V trimmed by 3 bases and J by 8 bases, 11 bases remained unmatched. This CDR3 has 16 amino acids. Germline V gene sequence: CDR1 MGHRA, CDR2 YSYEKL. In DNA form, the CDR3 reads TGCGCCAGCAGCCAGACGGACAGGGGTGGGTTCGATGAGCAGTTCTTC. Encoded protein: CASSQTDRGGFDEQFF.

This clone came up a few times. V and J are TRBV4-1 and TRBJ2-3; TRBD2 matches at 7 bases. In germline, CDR1 is MGHRA, CDR2 YSYEKL. V was pared by 7 bases and J by 4 bases, with 14 bases of the junction left unmatched. The CDR3 consists of 16 residues. The CDR3 here is CASTAVEGTTSDTQYF. The CDR3 coding sequence is TGCGCCAGCACCGCGGTGGAGGGGACTACCTCAGATACGCAGTATTTT.

V usage is TRBV9 and J usage is TRBJ1-1; no firm D call. Germline V gene lookup returns CDR1 SGDLS and CDR2 YYNGEE. Trimming pared 4 bases from V and 5 bases from J, leaving 12 bases between. This CDR3 is 13 amino acids long. As DNA, the CDR3 is TGTGCCAGCAGCCCCGAGGCTGGGACTGAAGCTTTCTTT. It yields the protein CASSPEAGTEAFF.

This chain connects TRBV5-1 to TRBJ1-5, with 9 positions matching TRBD1. The CDR3 is made up of 14 amino acids. Losses at the gene ends were 4 bases for V and 4 bases for J; bases not matched to a gene: 3. Germline values: CDR1 SGHRS, CDR2 YFSETQ. This chain's CDR3 is CASSLGTGNQPQHF. The CDR3 region has the DNA TGCGCCAGCAGCCTTGGGACAGGGAATCAGCCCCAGCATTTT.

The rearrangement joins TRBV11-1 to TRBJ2-5, with D maybe TRBD1 (5 bases). Germline values: CDR1 SGHAT, CDR2 FQDESV (reference sequence). Trimming removed 0 bases from V and 3 bases from J, with 14 bases in between. This CDR3 region has 16 residues. This CDR3 is CASSLAWAGIEETQYF. CDR3 sequence (DNA): TGTGCCAGCAGCTTAGCGTGGGCAGGGATCGAAGAGACCCAGTACTTC.

In DNA, the CDR3 is TGTGCCAGTAGTATCAGGGGGAGCGGCTATGGCTACACCTTC. Translated, it gives CASSIRGSGYGYTF. The V gene is TRBV19, the J gene TRBJ1-2; 7 positions match TRBD1. Germline loops: CDR1 LNHDA, CDR2 SQIVND (reference sequence). The junction had 5 bases not matched to a gene; V was cut back by 3 bases and J by 4 bases. The CDR3 has 14 amino acids. Combining the CDR3 with reference TRBV19 and TRBJ1-2 gives the whole variable domain DGGITQSPKYLFRKEGQNVTLSCEQNLNHDAMYWYRQDPGQGLRLIYYSQIVNDFQKGDIAEGYSVSREKKESFPLTVTSAQKNPTAFYLCASSIRGSGYGYTFGSGTRLTVV.

V is TRBV9 and J is TRBJ2-3; 8 bases are a match to TRBD2. Germline trimming cut 3 bases from V and 1 base from J; bases unmatched to any gene: 1. Germline V gene lookup returns CDR1 SGDLS and CDR2 YYNGEE. This CDR3 region has 14 residues. CDR3 nucleotides: TGTGCCAGCAGCGCCGGGGGGGGCACAGATACGCAGTATTTT. It yields the protein CASSAGGGTDTQYF.

Comment on this clone: One end of the junction varies from germline; a read error may be responsible. This sequence joins TRBV20-1 and TRBJ2-1, with 8 bases aligning to TRBD2. Per germline, CDR1 DFQATT and CDR2 SNEGSKA (reference sequence). The CDR3 is made up of 10 amino acids. CDR3 bases: TGCAGTGCTGGGGGCGGGAGGATGATCTTC. Its translation is CSAGGGRMIF.

The CDR3 DNA reads TGTGCCAGCAGCCAAGATCGAGGGACAGGCCAAGAGACCCAGTACTTC. Translating it yields CASSQDRGTGQETQYF. The J gene is TRBJ2-5, the V gene TRBV3-1 (or the pseudogene TRBV3-2), with 8 bases matching TRBD1. CDR1 LGHDT and CDR2 YNNKEL come from the germline V gene (reference sequence). The V segment lost 0 bases and the J segment 1 base; nucleotides outside the gene matches: 4. This CDR3 region has 16 residues.

This clone was counted only a few times. The chain employs TRBV2 and TRBJ2-7; no firm D call. Trimming removed 7 bases at V and 3 bases at J, with 10 bases between. The CDR3 is 12 amino acids. The germline CDR1 and CDR2 sequences are SNHLY and FYNNEI. In DNA form, the CDR3 reads TGTGCCAGCACCGACCCGGGCTACGAGCAGTACTTC. Encoded protein: CASTDPGYEQYF.

V usage is TRBV7-9 and J usage is TRBJ1-6; 7 bases are shared with TRBD1. Trimming cost V 5 bases and J 8 bases; bases outside gene matches: 9. The germline V gene has CDR1 SEHNR and CDR2 FQNEAQ (reference sequence). The CDR3 is 15 amino acids. Here the CDR3 DNA reads TGTGCCAGCAGCAGTGAAAGGGGGCTATATTCACCCCTCCACTTT. Its protein is CASSSERGLYSPLHF.

The rearrangement uses TRBV4-1 and TRBJ1-5, with TRBD1 identical over 7 bases. This CDR3 is built from 16 residues. The germline gives CDR1 MGHRA, CDR2 YSYEKL. V was pared by 0 bases and J by 8 bases, with 10 bases of the junction left unmatched. In DNA, the CDR3 is TGCGCCAGCAGCCAAGATGGAGGGGGCATGGCGGAGCCCCAGCATTTT. This sequence encodes CASSQDGGGMAEPQHF.